This TCR beta chain is drawn from a study of long-term antiretroviral therapy in people with HIV. Study observations and caveats: Diversity went up after ART and still fell short of transplant donor controls.

The V end was cut by 0 bases, the J end by 7 bases, with 4 bases between. The CDR3 spans 12 residues. Germline lookup yields CDR1 SGHDT and CDR2 YYEEEE. Samples were assayed with immunoSEQ v3.0 at survey level. Sequencing was intended to reach about 35,000-50,000 T-cell genomes per sample. The table came from immunoSEQ multiplex PCR; TCRdb's copy has only in-frame clones and leaves some out. The sample gives more than 10,000 clones, about 78% of which show up once; 13% to 15% is in the top ten. Worth noting for this clone: What it binds is unknown.

Participants who had HIV were, without exception, treated in the United States. Samples held roughly 0.85-10 million cryopreserved PBMC before DNA extraction. This receptor was obtained from a woman aged 18-29 years with HIV. The starting material was unsorted PBMCs, obtained 1.3 years after starting antiretroviral therapy. V usage is TRBV5-6 and J usage is TRBJ1-4; no clear D gene. The CDR3 coding sequence is TGTGCCAGCAGCTTGGGTCCTGAAAAACTGTTTTTT. Its protein product is CASSLGPEKLFF.